These 15 T cell receptor beta chains share one sample of origin, sequenced in a study of blood T cell repertoires in COVID-19. TCRdb's table, derived via immunoSEQ multiplex PCR, lists solely in-frame clones and lacks some. Of some 120,000 clones listed, less than 85% were seen once; the top ten hold 9.5% to 15%. Sequenced input: peripheral blood. These receptors originate from a woman aged 55-70 years with acute or convalescent COVID-19.

V gene TRBV10-3 combines with J gene TRBJ1-2; the match to TRBD1 covers 7 bases. CDR3 size: 14 residues. Germline V gene lookup returns CDR1 ENHRY and CDR2 SYGVKD. The V gene end was trimmed by 3 bases and the J gene end by 6 bases; junction bases not matched to a gene: 7. The CDR3 sequence is CAISEPDRADGYTF. The DNA for the CDR3 is TGTGCCATCAGTGAACCCGACAGGGCTGATGGCTACACCTTC.

The CDR3 loop is CASSLASGHNEQFF. Written as DNA, the CDR3 is TGTGCCAGCAGCTTAGCCAGCGGGCACAATGAGCAGTTCTTC. V usage is TRBV7-3 and J usage is TRBJ2-1; TRBD2 might be the D (6 bases). Germline V gives CDR1 SGHTA, CDR2 FQGTGA. This CDR3 region has 14 residues. V lost 2 bases and J lost 5, with 10 bases in between.

The table lists this clone with a count of one. The CDR3 loop reads CASRRTGEQPQHF. The DNA of the CDR3 is TGTGCCAGCAGGAGGACAGGGGAACAGCCCCAGCATTTT. The J gene is TRBJ1-5, the V gene TRBV12-3 or TRBV12-4; 9 bases line up with TRBD1. This CDR3 is 13 amino acids long. Trimming removed 6 bases from V and 7 bases from J; junction bases left unmatched: 4.

A few counts support this clone. The chain has TRBV19 and TRBJ2-1; TRBD2 agrees at 9 bases. The CDR3 consists of 15 residues. V was clipped by 0 bases and J by 6 bases; unmatched bases: 3. Germline CDR1 and CDR2: LNHDA and SQIVND (reference sequence). CDR3 residues: CASSIDAGGPNEQFF. CDR3 DNA sequence: TGTGCCAGTAGTATAGACGCGGGGGGGCCCAATGAGCAGTTCTTC.

A few counts support this clone. V and J are TRBV11-2 and TRBJ2-7, with TRBD2 matching over 8 bases. The CDR3 extends over 15 amino acids. The J segment lost 3 bases and the V segment lost 4 bases, leaving 8 bases of the junction unmatched. Germline CDR1 and CDR2: SGHAT and FQNNGV. In DNA, the CDR3 is TGTGCCAGCAGCTCGGCGGGGGGATATGTCTACGAGCAGTACTTC. Its protein product is CASSSAGGYVYEQYF.

The rearrangement uses TRBV12-3 or TRBV12-4 and TRBJ2-5, with 7 bases that match TRBD2. The CDR3 has 13 residues. J was trimmed by 5 bases and V by 6 bases; bases with no gene match: 6. CDR3 sequence: CASRASGRETQYF. CDR3 nucleotides: TGTGCCAGCAGGGCTAGCGGAAGGGAGACCCAGTACTTC.

V and J are TRBV2 and TRBJ1-1; D gene unclear. This CDR3 comprises 14 residues. The V end lost 7 bases, the J end lost 1 base, and 13 bases lay between the germline ends. Germline V gives CDR1 SNHLY, CDR2 FYNNEI. The CDR3 nucleotides read TGTGCCAGCATCCTAGACTCGGCGAACACTGAAGCTTTCTTT. Translated: CASILDSANTEAFF.

On this clone: Other DNA sequences within the sample encode an identical CDR3. This chain joins TRBV30 and TRBJ1-1; D might be TRBD1 (6 bases). CDR1 and CDR2 (germline): GTSNPN, SVGIG (reference sequence). V shed 2 bases and J shed 1 base, with 8 bases lying between them. CDR3 length: 13 amino acids. This CDR3 reads CAWSLGGNTEAFF. CDR3 in DNA: TGTGCCTGGAGTTTAGGGGGGAACACTGAAGCTTTCTTT.

A few counts support this clone. V gene TRBV2 combines with J gene TRBJ1-6; the match to TRBD1 covers 9 bases. Germline CDR1 reads SNHLY; CDR2 reads FYNNEI. The CDR3 sequence is 13 residues long. V shed 6 bases and J 14 bases; nucleotides not matched to a gene: 8. The CDR3 reads CASRRDRAEALHF. Here the CDR3 DNA reads TGTGCCAGCAGGCGGGACAGGGCAGAGGCCCTCCACTTT.

In this sample, this clone turned up a few times. The chain recombines TRBV6-5 with TRBJ1-2, with D unresolved. The germline gives CDR1 MNHEY, CDR2 SVGAGI. The CDR3 spans 15 residues. Trimming stripped 5 bases from V and 6 bases from J, with 19 bases between. The CDR3 sequence is CASSIRPSIGDGYTF. The CDR3 coding sequence is TGTGCCAGCAGTATTAGACCTTCCATCGGGGATGGCTACACCTTC.

The gene calls are TRBV3-1 (or the pseudogene TRBV3-2) and TRBJ2-3; 9 bases are a match to TRBD2. J was trimmed by 8 bases and V by 1 base; bases with no gene match: 13. The germline V gene encodes CDR1 LGHDT and CDR2 YNNKEL (reference sequence). The CDR3 extends over 17 amino acids. CDR3 coding DNA: TGTGCCAGCAGCCAAGGATTAGCGGGGGACTTGGTAGGTACGCAGTATTTT. Translated, it gives CASSQGLAGDLVGTQYF.

This clone was seen a few times. V gene TRBV7-7 combines with J gene TRBJ2-1, with D perhaps matching TRBD2 (5 bases). Germline V gives CDR1 SSHAT, CDR2 FNYEAQ (reference sequence). Trimming shortened V by 8 bases and J by 5 bases, and 10 bases separated the two germline ends. The CDR3 length is 12 residues. For the CDR3, the DNA is TGTGCCAGCCGGGGTACAAACAATGAGCAGTTCTTC. Protein: CASRGTNNEQFF.

The V gene is TRBV7-3, the J gene TRBJ2-1; D is perhaps TRBD2 (5 bases). V was trimmed by 5 bases and J by 0 bases, leaving 11 bases between them. The germline V gene encodes CDR1 SGHTA and CDR2 FQGTGA. This CDR3 region has 15 residues. CDR3 protein: CASSPGVSSYNEQFF. The CDR3, as DNA: TGTGCCAGCAGCCCCGGGGTAAGCTCCTACAATGAGCAGTTCTTC. Using reference TRBV7-3 and TRBJ2-1 for the parts outside the CDR3, the full variable domain is GAGVSQTPSNKVTEKGKYVELRCDPISGHTALYWYRQSLGQGPEFLIYFQGTGAADDSGLPNDRFFAVRPEGSVSTLKIQRTERGDSAVYLCASSPGVSSYNEQFFGPGTRLTVL.

V and J are TRBV6-5 and TRBJ1-1; D is perhaps TRBD1 (5 bases). CDR3 length equals 13 residues. Germline lookup yields CDR1 MNHEY and CDR2 SVGAGI. With 5 bases removed from V and 1 base from J, the gap between germline ends came to 8 bases. The CDR3 nucleotides are TGTGCCAGCAGTCCGACAGAGAACACTGAAGCTTTCTTT. Encoded protein: CASSPTENTEAFF.

Written as DNA, the CDR3 is TGTGCCAGCAGCCCGCCCGGGGTTAGGTGGGCTGAAGCTTTCTTT. Protein: CASSPPGVRWAEAFF. V usage is TRBV3-1 (or the pseudogene TRBV3-2) and J usage is TRBJ1-1; D not certain. This CDR3 contains 15 residues. CDR1 and CDR2 from the germline V gene are LGHDT and YNNKEL (reference sequence). Deletions cut 4 bases from V and 6 bases from J, with 18 bases between.